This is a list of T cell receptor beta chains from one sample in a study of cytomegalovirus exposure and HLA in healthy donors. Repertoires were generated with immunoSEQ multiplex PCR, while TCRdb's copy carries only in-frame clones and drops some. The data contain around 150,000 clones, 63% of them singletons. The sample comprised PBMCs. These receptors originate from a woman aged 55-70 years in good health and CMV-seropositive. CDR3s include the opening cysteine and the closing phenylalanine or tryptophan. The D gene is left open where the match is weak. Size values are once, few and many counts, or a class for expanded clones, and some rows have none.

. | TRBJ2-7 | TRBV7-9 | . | CASSLDSEQATYEQYF | TGTGCCAGCAGCTTAGATAGTGAACAGGCGACCTACGAGCAGTACTTC
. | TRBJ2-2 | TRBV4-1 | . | CASSQRENTGELFF | TGCGCCAGCAGCCAGCGGGAGAACACCGGGGAGCTGTTTTTT
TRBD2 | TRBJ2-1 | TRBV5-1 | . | CASSPRLAGDNEQFF | TGCGCCAGCAGCCCCCGACTAGCGGGAGACAATGAGCAGTTCTTC
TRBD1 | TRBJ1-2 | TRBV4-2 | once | CASSQDRGDREGGYTF | TGTGCCAGCAGCCAAGACCGCGGGGACAGGGAAGGTGGCTACACCTTC
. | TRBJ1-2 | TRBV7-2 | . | CASRPGVVGGYTF | TGTGCCAGCAGACCCGGAGTCGTCGGGGGCTACACCTTC
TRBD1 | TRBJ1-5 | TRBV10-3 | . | CAISESRGTGEDQPQHF | TGTGCCATCAGTGAGTCGCGGGGGACAGGGGAGGATCAGCCCCAGCATTTT
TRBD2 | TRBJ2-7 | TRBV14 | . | CASSQLTPWERDTYEQYF | TGTGCCAGCAGCCAACTAACCCCATGGGAGCGGGATACCTACGAGCAGTACTTC
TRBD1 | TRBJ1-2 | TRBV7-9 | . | CATLQTGRLGGYTF | TGTGCCACCTTACAGACAGGGAGGTTAGGTGGCTACACCTTC
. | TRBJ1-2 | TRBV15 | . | CATSSLLTVNYGYTF | TGTGCCACCAGCAGTCTACTCACGGTTAACTATGGCTACACCTTC
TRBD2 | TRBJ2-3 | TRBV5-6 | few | CASSLGLAGGFTDTQYF | TGTGCCAGCAGCCTGGGACTAGCGGGAGGGTTCACAGATACGCAGTATTTT
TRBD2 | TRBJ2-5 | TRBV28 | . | CASSLGAREGRETQYF | TGTGCCAGCAGTTTAGGGGCCCGGGAGGGCCGAGAGACCCAGTACTTC
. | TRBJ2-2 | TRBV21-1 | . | CASDHRDRGGTGELFF | TGTGCCAGCGACCATCGGGACAGGGGAGGCACCGGGGAGCTGTTTTTT
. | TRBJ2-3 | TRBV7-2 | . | CASSLARGADTQYF | TGTGCCAGCAGCTTAGCCAGGGGCGCAGATACGCAGTATTTT
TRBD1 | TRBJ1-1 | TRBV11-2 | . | CASSSWTGGNTEAFF | TGTGCCAGCAGCTCATGGACAGGGGGCAACACTGAAGCTTTCTTT
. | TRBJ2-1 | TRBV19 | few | CASSTTDLSSYNEQFF | TGTGCCAGTAGTACCACGGACTTGAGCTCCTACAATGAGCAGTTCTTC
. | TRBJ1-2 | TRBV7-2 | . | CASTPPGGAYGYTF | TGTGCCAGCACCCCCCCGGGGGGCGCCTATGGCTACACCTTC
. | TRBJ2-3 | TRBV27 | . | CASSLSGATDTQYF | TGTGCCAGCAGTTTATCAGGGGCCACAGATACGCAGTATTTT
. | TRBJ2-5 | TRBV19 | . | CASSSMNWEETQYF | TGTGCCAGTAGTTCCATGAATTGGGAGGAGACCCAGTACTTC
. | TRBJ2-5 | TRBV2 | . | CASSSPRGLGTQYF | TGTGCCAGCAGCAGCCCTAGGGGGTTAGGGACCCAGTACTTC
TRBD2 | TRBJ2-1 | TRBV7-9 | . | CASSLGDLAGGPFDEQFF | TGTGCCAGCAGCTTAGGGGACTTAGCGGGAGGGCCCTTTGATGAGCAGTTCTTC
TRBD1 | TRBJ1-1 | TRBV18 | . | CASSRRDRGTEAFF | TGTGCCAGCTCCCGCCGGGACAGGGGGACTGAAGCTTTCTTT
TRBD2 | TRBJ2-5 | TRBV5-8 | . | CASSPGGSYQETQYF | TGTGCCAGCAGCCCGGGAGGGTCGTACCAAGAGACCCAGTACTTC
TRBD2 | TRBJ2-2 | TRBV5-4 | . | CASSLGGLAGMTGELFF | TGTGCCAGCAGCTTGGGTGGGCTAGCGGGAATGACCGGGGAGCTGTTTTTT
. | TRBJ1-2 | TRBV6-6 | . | CASSSSPGNYGYTF | TGTGCCAGCAGTTCCTCACCAGGGAACTATGGCTACACCTTC
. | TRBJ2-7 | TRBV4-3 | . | CASSQDMETGSYEQYF | TGCGCCAGCAGCCAAGATATGGAGACAGGATCCTACGAGCAGTACTTC
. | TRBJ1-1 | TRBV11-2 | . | CASSLDVQSAFF | TGTGCCAGCAGCTTAGATGTGCAGTCGGCTTTCTTT
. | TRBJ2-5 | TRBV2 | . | CASRQTREETQYF | TGTGCCAGCAGGCAGACTAGGGAGGAGACCCAGTACTTC
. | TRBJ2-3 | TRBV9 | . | CASSVEAPSTDTQYF | TGTGCCAGCAGCGTAGAAGCGCCTAGCACAGATACGCAGTATTTT
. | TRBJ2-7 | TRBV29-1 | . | CSVVGHQAYEQYF | TGCAGCGTTGTGGGGCATCAGGCCTACGAGCAGTACTTC
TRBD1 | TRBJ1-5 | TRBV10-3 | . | CAIRGGQGSETQHF | TGTGCCATCAGAGGTGGACAGGGGAGTGAGACCCAGCATTTT
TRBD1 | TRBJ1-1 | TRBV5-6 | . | CASSSVGQYTEAFF | TGTGCCAGCAGCTCAGTGGGACAGTACACTGAAGCTTTCTTT
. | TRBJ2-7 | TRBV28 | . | CASSSAAAGVHYEQYF | TGTGCCAGCAGTTCCGCGGCGGCAGGGGTACACTACGAGCAGTACTTC
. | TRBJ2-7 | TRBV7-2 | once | CASSPRDTYEQYF | TGTGCCAGCAGCCCTCGGGACACCTACGAGCAGTACTTC
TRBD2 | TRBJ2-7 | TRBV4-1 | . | CASSQDTASGIIYEQYF | TGCGCCAGCAGCCAAGATACGGCTAGCGGGATCATCTACGAGCAGTACTTC
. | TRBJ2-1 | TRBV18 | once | CASSPPSERDEQFF | TGTGCCAGCTCACCTCCTAGCGAAAGGGATGAGCAGTTCTTC
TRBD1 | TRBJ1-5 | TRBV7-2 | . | CASSTRQGHTQPQHF | TGTGCCAGCAGCACCCGACAGGGGCACACCCAGCCCCAGCATTTT
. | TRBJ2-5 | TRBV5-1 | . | CASSLKPGWETQYF | TGCGCCAGCAGCTTGAAACCGGGGTGGGAGACCCAGTACTTC
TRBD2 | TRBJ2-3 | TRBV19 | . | CASSMRLAGGGGTDTQYF | TGTGCCAGTAGTATGAGGCTAGCGGGAGGAGGGGGCACAGATACGCAGTATTTT
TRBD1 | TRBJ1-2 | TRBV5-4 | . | CASSRGQGTGYTF | TGTGCCAGCAGCCGTGGACAGGGGACGGGCTACACCTTC
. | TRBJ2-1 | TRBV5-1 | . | CASSPSQRSSYNEQFF | TGCGCCAGCAGCCCCTCCCAGCGGAGCTCCTACAATGAGCAGTTCTTC
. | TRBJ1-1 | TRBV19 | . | CARPGAGNTEAFF | TGTGCCAGACCAGGGGCGGGGAACACTGAAGCTTTCTTT
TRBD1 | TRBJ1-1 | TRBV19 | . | CASSSRGQNTEAFF | TGTGCCAGTAGTAGCAGGGGGCAGAACACTGAAGCTTTCTTT
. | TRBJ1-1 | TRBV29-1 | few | CSVNPGAWGTEAFF | TGCAGCGTGAATCCAGGGGCCTGGGGGACTGAAGCTTTCTTT
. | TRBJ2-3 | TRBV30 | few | CAWSGQGFPSTDTQYF | TGTGCCTGGAGTGGGCAGGGTTTCCCTAGCACAGATACGCAGTATTTT
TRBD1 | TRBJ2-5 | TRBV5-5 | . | CASSLTRDRAEKTQYF | TGTGCCAGCAGCCTAACGAGGGACAGGGCTGAAAAGACCCAGTACTTC
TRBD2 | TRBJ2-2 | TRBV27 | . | CASSGTSLFGELFF | TGTGCCAGCAGCGGGACTAGTTTGTTCGGGGAGCTGTTTTTT
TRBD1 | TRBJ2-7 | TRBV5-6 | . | CASSWGTGAYEQYF | TGTGCCAGCAGCTGGGGGACAGGGGCATACGAGCAGTACTTC
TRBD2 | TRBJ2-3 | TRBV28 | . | CASSSVAGVLDTQYF | TGTGCCAGCAGTTCCGTTGCGGGGGTCCTAGATACGCAGTATTTT
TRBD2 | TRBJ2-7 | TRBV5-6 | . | CASSLVVSGGEQYF | TGTGCCAGCAGCTTGGTTGTATCGGGGGGCGAGCAGTACTTC
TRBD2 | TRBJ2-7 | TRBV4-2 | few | CASSQDPSGAYEQYF | TGTGCCAGCAGCCAAGATCCTAGCGGAGCCTACGAGCAGTACTTC
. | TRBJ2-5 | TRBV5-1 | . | CASSLEETQYF | TGCGCCAGCAGCTTAGAGGAGACCCAGTACTTC
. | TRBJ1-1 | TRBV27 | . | CASSFTGITEAFF | TGTGCCAGCAGTTTTACAGGGATCACTGAAGCTTTCTTT
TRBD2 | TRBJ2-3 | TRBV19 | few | CASTRMGLAGDTQYF | TGTGCCAGTACCAGAATGGGACTAGCGGGAGATACGCAGTATTTT
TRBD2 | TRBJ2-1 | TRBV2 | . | CASSGEGSYNEQFF | TGTGCCAGCAGTGGGGAGGGCTCCTACAATGAGCAGTTCTTC
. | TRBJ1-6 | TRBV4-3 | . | CASSQAQGYHSPLHF | TGCGCCAGCAGCCAAGCACAGGGCTACCATTCACCCCTCCACTTT
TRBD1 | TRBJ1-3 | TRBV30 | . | CAWNAGTGWNTIYF | TGTGCCTGGAATGCCGGGACAGGGTGGAACACCATATATTTT
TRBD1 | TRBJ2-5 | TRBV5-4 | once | CASSFRDRQETQYF | TGTGCCAGCAGCTTCCGGGACAGACAGGAGACCCAGTACTTC
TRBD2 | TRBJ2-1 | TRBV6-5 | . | CASSIAGGRGNEQFF | TGTGCCAGCAGTATAGCGGGAGGGCGTGGAAATGAGCAGTTCTTC
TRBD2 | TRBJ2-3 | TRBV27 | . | CASSWSGRGDTQYF | TGTGCCAGCAGTTGGTCGGGGAGGGGAGATACGCAGTATTTT
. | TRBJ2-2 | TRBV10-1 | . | CASSRRVTGELFF | TGTGCCAGCAGTCGCAGGGTCACCGGGGAGCTGTTTTTT